A single sample is the source of the 20 T cell receptor beta chains below, sequenced in a study of T cell repertoires in MIS-A myocarditis. The repertoire was sequenced with immunoSEQ multiplex PCR; TCRdb's copy has only in-frame clones and lacks some. This sample has about 16,000 clones, with around 70% found just once. Sequenced: left ventricle heart tissue obtained at autopsy. The receptors derive from a young man with fulminant myocarditis from multisystem inflammatory syndrome in adults (MIS-A) after COVID-19.

The V call is TRBV7-2, the J call TRBJ2-5, with TRBD2 matching over 9 bases. The germline V gene encodes CDR1 SGHTA and CDR2 FQGNSA. J was trimmed by 5 bases and V by 4 bases; bases with no gene match: 11. The CDR3 spans 16 residues. The CDR3 DNA sequence: TGTGCCAGCAGCTCACTACCGGGACTAGCCCTTGAGACCCAGTACTTC. It codes for CASSSLPGLALETQYF.

This clone was recorded only once. The chain joins TRBV29-1 to TRBJ1-1; D is unresolved. Trimming removed 6 bases at V and 1 base at J, with 12 bases between. This CDR3 has 13 residues. Germline V gene data show CDR1 as SQVTM and CDR2 as ANQGSEA. CDR3 amino acids: CSVPKEGNTEAFF. In DNA form, the CDR3 reads TGCAGCGTCCCTAAAGAGGGGAACACTGAAGCTTTCTTT.

The chain has TRBV27 and TRBJ1-5; D remains ambiguous. There are 14 residues in the CDR3. From germline, CDR1 is MNHEY and CDR2 SMNVEV (reference sequence). V lost 0 bases to trimming and J lost 6 bases, with 9 bases between them. CDR3 DNA: TGTGCCAGCAGTTTATCCCCATTTACTCAGCCCCAGCATTTT. It specifies CASSLSPFTQPQHF.

V and J are TRBV4-3 and TRBJ2-6; TRBD1 agrees at 7 bases. V was clipped by 5 bases and J by 1 base; unmatched bases: 11. Per germline, CDR1 LGHNA and CDR2 YSLEER. The CDR3 length is 18 residues. This CDR3 reads CASSAHRGLISGANVLTF. DNA for the CDR3: TGCGCCAGCAGCGCACACAGGGGCTTGATTTCTGGGGCCAACGTCCTGACTTTC.

V usage is TRBV11-2 and J usage is TRBJ1-6; D is ambiguous. The germline V and J ends were trimmed by 1 base and 5 bases, with 6 bases remaining between them. Germline loops: CDR1 SGHAT, CDR2 FQNNGV. This CDR3 is built from 14 residues. The DNA of the CDR3 is TGTGCCAGCAGCTTAGGCAGGAATAATTCACCCCTCCACTTT. Translating gives CASSLGRNNSPLHF.

The V call is TRBV3-1 (or the pseudogene TRBV3-2), the J call TRBJ1-6; TRBD1 matches 10 bases. The V segment lost 2 bases and the J segment 1 base; nucleotides outside the gene matches: 2. This CDR3 has 17 amino acids. Germline V gives CDR1 LGHDT, CDR2 YNNKEL (reference sequence). The CDR3 here is CASSQRTGGSYNSPLHF. The CDR3 DNA sequence: TGTGCCAGCAGCCAACGGACAGGGGGTTCCTATAATTCACCCCTCCACTTT.

The chain employs TRBV5-5 and TRBJ2-5; D is ambiguous. Germline V lookup: CDR1 SGHKS, CDR2 YYEKEE (reference sequence). The V gene lost 2 bases and the J gene lost 4 bases, with 9 bases spanning the gap. CDR3 size: 13 residues. This chain's CDR3 is CASSLVRTETQYF. CDR3 nucleotide sequence: TGTGCCAGCAGCTTAGTCAGGACAGAGACCCAGTACTTC.

The V and J genes are TRBV18 and TRBJ1-2, with 9 bases fitting TRBD1. Per the germline V gene, CDR1 is KGHSH and CDR2 is LQKENI. The CDR3 extends over 14 amino acids. V shed 6 bases and J 6 bases; nucleotides not matched to a gene: 8. Here the CDR3 DNA reads TGTGCCAGCTCCCTTCTCACAGGGGGCGATGGCTACACCTTC. Its translation is CASSLLTGGDGYTF. The full variable domain, completed using reference TRBV18 and TRBJ1-2, is NAGVMQNPRHLVRRRGQEARLRCSPMKGHSHVYWYRQLPEEGLKFMVYLQKENIIDESGMPKERFSAEFPKEGPSILRIQQVVRGDSAAYFCASSLLTGGDGYTFGSGTRLTVV.

The V call is TRBV15, the J call TRBJ2-1; TRBD2 matches 13 bases. V gave up 2 bases and J gave up 0 bases; unmatched junction bases: 10. CDR1 and CDR2 (germline): LNHNV, YYDKDF (reference sequence). This CDR3 has 20 amino acids. Here the CDR3 reads CATSRFRTSGGPSSYNEQFF. The CDR3 region has the DNA TGTGCCACCAGCAGATTCAGGACTAGCGGGGGCCCTAGCTCCTACAATGAGCAGTTCTTC.

The chain employs TRBV7-8 and TRBJ2-1, with TRBD2 identical over 7 bases. Germline lookup yields CDR1 SGHVS and CDR2 FQNEAQ. CDR3 size: 17 residues. J lost 9 bases, V lost 5 bases, and 19 bases had no gene match. The CDR3 DNA is TGTGCCAGCAGCCCACTCCCTCGCGGGAGATCGGTGGGTGAGCAGTTCTTC. Its protein is CASSPLPRGRSVGEQFF.

The genes are TRBV9 and TRBJ2-3; no clear D gene. Germline V gene sequence: CDR1 SGDLS, CDR2 YYNGEE. Trimming left V 1 base short and J 5 bases short, with 11 bases between. The CDR3 is 14 amino acids. The CDR3 here is CASSVKYPEDTQYF. In nucleotides, the CDR3 is TGTGCCAGCAGCGTAAAATATCCCGAAGATACGCAGTATTTT. The variable domain in full, completed from reference TRBV9 and TRBJ2-3, reads DSGVTQTPKHLITATGQRVTLRCSPRSGDLSVYWYQQSLDQGLQFLIQYYNGEERAKGNILERFSAQQFPDLHSELNLSSLELGDSALYFCASSVKYPEDTQYFGPGTRLTVL.

The chain links TRBV10-3 to TRBJ1-2; perhaps TRBD1 as D (6 bases). This CDR3 region has 12 residues. Germline CDR1 and CDR2: ENHRY and SYGVKD. Between the trimmed V and J ends, which lost 2 bases and 5 bases, there was a span of 6 bases. CDR3 protein: CAISETGYGYTF. In DNA form, the CDR3 reads TGTGCCATCAGTGAGACAGGGTATGGCTACACCTTC.

The V and J genes are TRBV18 and TRBJ1-1, with D unclear. CDR3 length: 14 amino acids. The germline gives CDR1 KGHSH, CDR2 LQKENI. Trimming took off 3 bases at V and 6 bases at J, with 14 bases between the two ends. CDR3 sequence reads: CASSPDGVKSEAFF. The CDR3 nucleotides read TGTGCCAGCTCACCTGACGGGGTTAAGTCTGAAGCTTTCTTT.

This chain connects TRBV4-2 to TRBJ2-7; the D gene is possibly TRBD1 (7 bases). The CDR3 runs to 17 residues. CDR1 is LGHNA and CDR2 is YNFKEQ in the germline V gene. Trimming shortened V by 2 bases and J by 1 base, and 18 bases separated the two germline ends. The CDR3 here is CASSQLPGGQLSYEQYF. CDR3 nucleotides: TGTGCCAGCAGCCAACTCCCCGGGGGACAGTTATCCTACGAGCAGTACTTC.

The table lists this clone with a count of one. This rearrangement joins TRBV14 to TRBJ1-1; D is ambiguous. Trimming removed 2 bases from V and 1 base from J, with 5 bases in between. Germline V gene sequence: CDR1 SGHDN, CDR2 FVKESK. This CDR3 spans 13 amino acids. The CDR3 reads CASSQQRNTEAFF. The CDR3 DNA sequence: TGTGCCAGCAGCCAACAGAGGAACACTGAAGCTTTCTTT. Full variable domain (rest looked up from reference TRBV14 and TRBJ1-1): EAGVTQFPSHSVIEKGQTVTLRCDPISGHDNLYWYRRVMGKEIKFLLHFVKESKQDESGMPNNRFLAERTGGTYSTLKVQPAELEDSGVYFCASSQQRNTEAFFGQGTRLTVV.

The chain joins TRBV5-4 to TRBJ1-2; D is possibly TRBD1 (6 bases). From germline, CDR1 is SGHNT and CDR2 YYREEE (reference sequence). The CDR3 contains 13 residues. V was trimmed by 5 bases and J by 2 bases, leaving 10 bases between them. The CDR3 region has the DNA TGTGCCAGCAGGCCCGGGGGCAACTATGGCTACACCTTC. Translating it yields CASRPGGNYGYTF. The full variable domain, rest sourced from reference TRBV5-4 and TRBJ1-2, is ETGVTQSPTHLIKTRGQQVTLRCSSQSGHNTVSWYQQALGQGPQFIFQYYREEENGRGNFPPRFSGLQFPNYSSELNVNALELDDSALYLCASRPGGNYGYTFGSGTRLTVV.

The chain has TRBV7-2 and TRBJ2-5; no definite D call. This CDR3 region has 15 residues. The germline gives CDR1 SGHTA, CDR2 FQGNSA. V was pared by 1 base and J by 1 base, with 10 bases between. The CDR3 protein is CASSLVGSIQETQYF. CDR3 DNA sequence: TGTGCCAGCAGCTTAGTGGGCAGCATCCAAGAGACCCAGTACTTC.

This rearrangement joins TRBV2 to TRBJ1-5; 8 nucleotides line up with TRBD1. With V trimmed by 1 base and J by 7 bases, 3 bases remained unmatched. The CDR3 runs to 14 residues. The germline gives CDR1 SNHLY, CDR2 FYNNEI. DNA of the CDR3: TGTGCCAGCAGTGAAGACAGGGGGTACCAGCCCCAGCATTTT. Amino acid sequence: CASSEDRGYQPQHF.

The rearrangement uses TRBV7-2 and TRBJ1-5; no clear D gene. V gave up 3 bases and J gave up 7 bases, with 7 bases separating them. The germline CDR1 and CDR2 sequences are SGHTA and FQGNSA. This CDR3 is 12 amino acids long. Here the CDR3 reads CASSLTGQPQHF. In nucleotides, the CDR3 is TGTGCCAGCAGCTTGACGGGCCAGCCCCAGCATTTT.

The genes are TRBV7-6 and TRBJ2-2; no definite D call. Germline loops: CDR1 SGHVS, CDR2 FNYEAQ. V gave up 3 bases and J gave up 2 bases, with 7 bases separating them. This CDR3 spans 14 amino acids. The CDR3 sequence: CASSFAGNTGELFF. CDR3 bases: TGTGCCAGCAGCTTCGCCGGTAACACCGGGGAGCTGTTTTTT.